A selection of T cell receptor beta chains follows, all from one sample in a study of T-cell reconstitution after alpha-beta-depleted transplantation in children. MiXCR, run by TCRdb on the PCR reads, gives a single entry per CDR3 protein. The sample holds 250,000 to 350,000 distinct CDR3 sequences, more than 9% seen once. Specimen: PBMCs from the stem cell graft donor, collected from the stem cell graft. These receptors were taken from a human donor who donated a stem cell graft to a child with SCID. Each CDR3 is given with its conserved first and last residue. The order of the fields is clone size, D gene, V gene, J gene, CDR3 protein. A D gene is named only where the DNA matches it firmly. Only part of the rows carry a size: once, few, many, or a class if the clone is expanded.

few	NA	TRBV5-6	TRBJ1-5	CASNNQGGSNQPQHF
many	TRBD1	TRBV10-1	TRBJ2-7	CASSEGQGYEQYF
NA	NA	TRBV9	TRBJ2-1	CASSVGGVLDNEQFF
many	NA	TRBV24-1	TRBJ2-2	CATSAAGVTGELFF
NA	TRBD1	TRBV20-1	TRBJ2-7	CSARDPWTGLSEQYF
many	NA	TRBV12-3/TRBV12-4	TRBJ2-1	CASSSRGDFGAGHEQFF
many	NA	TRBV12-3/TRBV12-4	TRBJ2-2	CASSSTGYTGELFF
many	NA	TRBV29-1	TRBJ1-1	CSVDDRGDTEAFF
NA	NA	TRBV6-1	TRBJ2-4	CASSTGMAKNIQYF
few	TRBD1	TRBV19	TRBJ2-1	CASSQTGGYEQFF